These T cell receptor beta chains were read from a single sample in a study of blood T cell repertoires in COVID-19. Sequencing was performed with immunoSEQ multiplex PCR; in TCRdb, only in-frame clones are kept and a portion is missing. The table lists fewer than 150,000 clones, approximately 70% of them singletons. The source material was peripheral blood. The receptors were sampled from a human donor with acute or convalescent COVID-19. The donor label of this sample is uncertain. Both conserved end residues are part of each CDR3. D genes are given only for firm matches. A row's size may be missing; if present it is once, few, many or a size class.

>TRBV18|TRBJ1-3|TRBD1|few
CASSPPTGPGNTIYF
TGTGCCAGCTCACCACCGACAGGGCCTGGAAACACCATATATTTT
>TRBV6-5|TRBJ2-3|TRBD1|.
CASKETGSEADTQYF
TGTGCCAGCAAGGAGACAGGGTCTGAAGCAGATACGCAGTATTTT
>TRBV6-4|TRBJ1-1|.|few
CASRGVNTEAFF
TGTGCCAGCAGAGGGGTGAACACTGAAGCTTTCTTT
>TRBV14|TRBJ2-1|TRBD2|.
CASSQTGGLLNEQFF
TGTGCCAGCAGCCAAACGGGGGGATTATTGAATGAGCAGTTCTTC
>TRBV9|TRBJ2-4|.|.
CASSVGVGGNIQYF
TGTGCCAGCAGCGTAGGAGTCGGGGGAAACATTCAGTACTTC
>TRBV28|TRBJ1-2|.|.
CASSLSLQGSGYTF
TGTGCCAGCAGTTTGTCCTTACAGGGTTCTGGCTACACCTTC
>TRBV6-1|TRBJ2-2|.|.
CASSEGAGWTGELFF
TGTGCCAGCAGTGAAGGGGCAGGATGGACCGGGGAGCTGTTTTTT
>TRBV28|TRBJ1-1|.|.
CASRYSGKNTEAFF
TGTGCCAGCAGATATTCGGGAAAAAACACTGAAGCTTTCTTT
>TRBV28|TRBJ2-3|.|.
CASKPGSNRGDTQYF
TGTGCCAGCAAGCCCGGGAGTAACCGAGGCGATACGCAGTATTTT
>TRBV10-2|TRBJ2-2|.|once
CASSEFRSTGELFF
TGCGCCAGCAGTGAGTTCAGGTCGACCGGGGAGCTGTTTTTT
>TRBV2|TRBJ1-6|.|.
CASAPRSANSPLHF
TGTGCCAGCGCCCCGAGGTCCGCCAATTCACCCCTCCACTTT
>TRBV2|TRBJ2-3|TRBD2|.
CASSEARLAGGATDTQYF
TGTGCCAGCAGTGAAGCGCGATTAGCGGGGGGTGCCACAGATACGCAGTATTTT
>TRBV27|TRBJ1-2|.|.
CASSLFGGGNGYTF
TGTGCCAGCAGTTTATTTGGGGGAGGAAATGGCTACACCTTC
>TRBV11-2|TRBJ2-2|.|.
CASSLLDSYTGELFF
TGTGCCAGCAGCTTGTTGGACAGTTACACCGGGGAGCTGTTTTTT
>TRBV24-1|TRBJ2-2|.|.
CATSDHRQVTGELFF
TGTGCCACCAGTGACCATCGACAGGTCACCGGGGAGCTGTTTTTT
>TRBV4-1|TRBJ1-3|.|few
CASSQAGGPSGNTIYF
TGCGCCAGCAGCCAAGCCGGGGGTCCCTCTGGAAACACCATATATTTT
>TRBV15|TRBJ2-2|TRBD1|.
CATSSRQGNTGELFF
TGTGCCACCAGCAGTCGACAGGGTAACACCGGGGAGCTGTTTTTT